A few counts support the clone carrying this T cell receptor beta chain. Its cognate antigen is unknown. This entry belongs to a study of blood T cells in healthy people across ages. Study-wide results and caveats: Per million T cells, TCR beta diversity dropped about linearly as age rose. Donor CMV status was unknown, possibly confounding expanded clonotype changes. Diversity estimates from one million T cells were considered underestimates.

Primers used in a second PCR of roughly 6 to 11 cycles were a sample-barcoded 5' primer and a J-beta primer mix. TCRdb re-analysed the 5' RACE reads in MiXCR, keeping a single row per CDR3 protein. The sample includes about 1,500,000 distinct CDR3 sequences, 28% of them seen just once. PBMCs were isolated at a quantity of at least 6.5 million per sample. The length of the CDR3 is 13 residues. Germline V gene sequence: CDR1 SQVTM, CDR2 ANQGSEA. The germline V and J ends were trimmed by 7 bases and 3 bases, with 15 bases remaining between them. J is TRBJ1-2 and V is TRBV29-1; no reliable D call. The source material was blood. The source is a woman in her twenties or thirties in good health. CDR3 sequence (DNA): TGCAGCGGGCTAGAAGGCGAAGACTATGGCTACACCTTC. Translated, it gives CSGLEGEDYGYTF.